This T cell receptor beta chain appears in the sequencing data of a study of T-cell memory formation after mild COVID-19. Concerning this clonotype: Its target is unknown.

After 5'RACE with constant-segment primers, TCR alpha and TCR beta cDNA libraries carrying sample barcodes and UMIs were obtained. TCRdb re-derived calls from the 5' RACE reads in MiXCR, one entry per CDR3 protein. The repertoire holds 250,000 to 300,000 distinct CDR3 sequences, with under 20% as singletons. CDR1 is MNHEY and CDR2 is SVGAGI in the germline V gene. The CDR3 contains 10 residues. Between the trimmed V and J ends, which lost 10 bases and 9 bases, there was a span of 12 bases. Overall study results and limits: CD4+ contracting clones were found mainly in CM and EM, and CD8+ ones in EMRA.

The V and J genes are TRBV6-5 and TRBJ1-2; D remains unclear. The material sequenced was PBMCs or a T cell subset sorted from them (not recorded which). The receptor was isolated from a man between 18 and 29 years old who had mild COVID-19 (a few samples of this study predate the infection). Cell type and time point are not known. The CDR3, as DNA: TGTGCCACCCGTGATATAAGCTACACCTTC. Encoded protein: CATRDISYTF.